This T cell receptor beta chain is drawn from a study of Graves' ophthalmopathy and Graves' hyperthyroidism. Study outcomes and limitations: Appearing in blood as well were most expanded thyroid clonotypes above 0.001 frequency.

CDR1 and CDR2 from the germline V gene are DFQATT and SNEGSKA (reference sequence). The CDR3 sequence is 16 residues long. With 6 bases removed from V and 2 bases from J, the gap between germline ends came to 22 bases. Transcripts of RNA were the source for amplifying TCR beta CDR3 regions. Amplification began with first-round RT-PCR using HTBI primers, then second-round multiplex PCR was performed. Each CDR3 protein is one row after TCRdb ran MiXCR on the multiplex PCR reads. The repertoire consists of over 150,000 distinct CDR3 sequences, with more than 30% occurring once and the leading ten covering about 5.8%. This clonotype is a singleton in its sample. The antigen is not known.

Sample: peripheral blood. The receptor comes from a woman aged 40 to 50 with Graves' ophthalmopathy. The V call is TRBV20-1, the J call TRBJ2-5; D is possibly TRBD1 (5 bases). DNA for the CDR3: TGCAGTGCCACTTCCAGGGTAGGGATACCTCAAGAGACCCAGTACTTC. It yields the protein CSATSRVGIPQETQYF.